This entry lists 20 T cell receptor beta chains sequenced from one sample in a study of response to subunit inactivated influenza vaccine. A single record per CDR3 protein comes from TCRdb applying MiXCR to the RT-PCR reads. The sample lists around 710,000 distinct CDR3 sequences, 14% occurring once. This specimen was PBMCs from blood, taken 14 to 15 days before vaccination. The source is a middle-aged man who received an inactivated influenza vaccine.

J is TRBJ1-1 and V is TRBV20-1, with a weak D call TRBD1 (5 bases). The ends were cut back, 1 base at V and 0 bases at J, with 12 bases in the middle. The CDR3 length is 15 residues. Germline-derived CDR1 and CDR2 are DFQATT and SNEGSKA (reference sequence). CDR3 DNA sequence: TGCAGTGCTAGAGGACAGTCAATCCTGAACACTGAAGCTTTCTTT. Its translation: CSARGQSILNTEAFF.

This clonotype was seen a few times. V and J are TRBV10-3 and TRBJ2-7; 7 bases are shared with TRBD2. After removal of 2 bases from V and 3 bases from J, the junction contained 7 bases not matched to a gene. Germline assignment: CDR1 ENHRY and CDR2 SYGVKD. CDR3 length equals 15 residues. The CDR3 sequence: CAISEGEGTVYEQYF. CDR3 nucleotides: TGTGCCATCAGTGAGGGGGAGGGAACGGTCTACGAGCAGTACTTC.

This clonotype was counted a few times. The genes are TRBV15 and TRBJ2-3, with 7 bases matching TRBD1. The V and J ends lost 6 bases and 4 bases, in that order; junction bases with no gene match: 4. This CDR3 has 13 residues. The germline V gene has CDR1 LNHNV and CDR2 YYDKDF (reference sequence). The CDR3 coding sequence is TGTGCCACCAGAGAACAGGGGTCAGATACGCAGTATTTT. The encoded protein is CATREQGSDTQYF.

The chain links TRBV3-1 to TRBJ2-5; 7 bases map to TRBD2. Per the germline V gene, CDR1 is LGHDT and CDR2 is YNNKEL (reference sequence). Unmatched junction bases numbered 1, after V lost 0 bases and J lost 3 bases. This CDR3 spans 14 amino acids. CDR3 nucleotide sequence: TGTGCCAGCAGCCAAGAGCTAGCGGAAGAGACCCAGTACTTC. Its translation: CASSQELAEETQYF.

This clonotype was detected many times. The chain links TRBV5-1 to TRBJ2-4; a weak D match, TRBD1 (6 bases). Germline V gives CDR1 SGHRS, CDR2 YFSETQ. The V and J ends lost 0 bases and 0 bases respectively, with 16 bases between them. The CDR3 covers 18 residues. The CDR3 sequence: CASSLARGGESAKNIQYF. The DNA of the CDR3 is TGCGCCAGCAGCTTGGCCAGAGGGGGAGAGTCAGCCAAAAACATTCAGTACTTC. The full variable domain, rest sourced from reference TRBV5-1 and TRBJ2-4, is KAGVTQTPRYLIKTRGQQVTLSCSPISGHRSVSWYQQTPGQGLQFLFEYFSETQRNKGNFPGRFSGRQFSNSRSEMNVSTLELGDSALYLCASSLARGGESAKNIQYFGAGTRLSVL.

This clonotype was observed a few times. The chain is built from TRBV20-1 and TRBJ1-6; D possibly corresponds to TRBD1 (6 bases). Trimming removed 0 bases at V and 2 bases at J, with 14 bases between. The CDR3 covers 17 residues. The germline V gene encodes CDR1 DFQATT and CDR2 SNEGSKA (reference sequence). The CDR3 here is CSARDSGGLPYNSPLHF. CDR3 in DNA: TGCAGTGCTAGAGATTCCGGGGGGCTCCCCTATAATTCACCCCTCCACTTT.

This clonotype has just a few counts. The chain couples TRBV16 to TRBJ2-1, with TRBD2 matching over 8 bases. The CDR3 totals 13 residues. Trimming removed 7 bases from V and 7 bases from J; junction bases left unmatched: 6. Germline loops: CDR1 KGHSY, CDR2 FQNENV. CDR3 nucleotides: TGTGCCAGCACCCCTGAGCGGGAGAATGAGCAGTTCTTC. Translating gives CASTPERENEQFF. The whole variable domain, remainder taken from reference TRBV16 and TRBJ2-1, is GEEVAQTPKHLVRGEGQKAKLYCAPIKGHSYVFWYQQVLKNEFKFLISFQNENVFDETGMPKERFSAKCLPNSPCSLEIQATKLEDSAVYFCASTPERENEQFFGPGTRLTVL.

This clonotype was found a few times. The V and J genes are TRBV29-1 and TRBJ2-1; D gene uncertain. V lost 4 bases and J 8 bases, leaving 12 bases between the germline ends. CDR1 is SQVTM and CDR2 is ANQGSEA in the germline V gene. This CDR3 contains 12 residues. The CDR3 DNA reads TGCAGCGTTGTTGTGGTAGTCGATGAGCAGTTCTTC. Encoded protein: CSVVVVVDEQFF.

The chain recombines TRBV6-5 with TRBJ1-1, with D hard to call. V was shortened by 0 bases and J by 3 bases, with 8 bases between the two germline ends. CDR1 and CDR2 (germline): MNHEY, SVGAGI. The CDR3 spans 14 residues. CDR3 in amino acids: CASSYSLTDTEAFF. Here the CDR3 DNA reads TGTGCCAGCAGTTACTCCCTGACGGACACTGAAGCTTTCTTT.

CDR3 in amino acids: CASRPTSGGENIQYF. For the CDR3, the DNA is TGTGCCAGCAGGCCCACTAGCGGGGGCGAAAACATTCAGTACTTC. V usage is TRBV2 and J usage is TRBJ2-4; 11 nucleotides match TRBD2. This CDR3 region has 15 residues. CDR1 and CDR2 from the germline V gene are SNHLY and FYNNEI. V trimming: 6 bases; J trimming: 5 bases; junction bases outside the gene matches: 6.

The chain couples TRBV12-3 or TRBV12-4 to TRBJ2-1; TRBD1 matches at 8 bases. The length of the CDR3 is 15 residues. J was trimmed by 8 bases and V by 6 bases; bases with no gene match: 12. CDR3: CASSVAGTGSDEQFF. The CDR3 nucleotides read TGTGCCAGCAGCGTTGCCGGGACAGGTTCCGATGAGCAGTTCTTC.

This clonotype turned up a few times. The CDR3 reads CASSHVGGDTQYF. The CDR3 coding sequence is TGTGCCAGCAGCCACGTAGGGGGGGATACGCAGTATTTT. This chain links TRBV3-1 with TRBJ2-3; D might be TRBD1 or TRBD2, each matching 6 bases. The germline gives CDR1 LGHDT, CDR2 YNNKEL (reference sequence). Trimming stripped 3 bases from V and 6 bases from J, with 10 bases between. The CDR3 runs 13 residues.

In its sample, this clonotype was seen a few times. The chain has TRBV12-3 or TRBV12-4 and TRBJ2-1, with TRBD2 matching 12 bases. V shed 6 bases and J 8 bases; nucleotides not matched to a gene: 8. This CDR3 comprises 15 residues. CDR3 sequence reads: CASSPASGGADEQFF. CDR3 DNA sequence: TGTGCCAGCAGCCCGGCTAGCGGGGGGGCGGATGAGCAGTTCTTC.

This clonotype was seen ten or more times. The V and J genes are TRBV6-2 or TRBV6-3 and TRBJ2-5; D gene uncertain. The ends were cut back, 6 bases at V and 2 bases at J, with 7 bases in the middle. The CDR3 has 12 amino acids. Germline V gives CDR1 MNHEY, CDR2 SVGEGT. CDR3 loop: CASSYGQETQYF. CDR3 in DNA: TGTGCCAGCAGCTACGGTCAAGAGACCCAGTACTTC.

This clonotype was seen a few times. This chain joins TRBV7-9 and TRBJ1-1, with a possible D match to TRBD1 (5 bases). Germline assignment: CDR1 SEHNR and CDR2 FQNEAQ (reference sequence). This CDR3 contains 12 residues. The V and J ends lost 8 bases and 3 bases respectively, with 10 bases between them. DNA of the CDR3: TGTGCCAGCGTCCAGGGCTACACTGAAGCTTTCTTT. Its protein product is CASVQGYTEAFF. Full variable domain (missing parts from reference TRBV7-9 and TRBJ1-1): DTGVSQNPRHKITKRGQNVTFRCDPISEHNRLYWYRQTLGQGPEFLTYFQNEAQLEKSRLLSDRFSAERPKGSFSTLEIQRTEQGDSAMYLCASVQGYTEAFFGQGTRLTVV.

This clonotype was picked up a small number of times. CDR3 nucleotides: TGTGCCACCAGCAGAGAGGCGGAGGGCTCCTACGAGCAGTACTTC. Its protein is CATSREAEGSYEQYF. The chain links TRBV15 to TRBJ2-7, with a tentative D call TRBD2 (6 bases). The V end lost 0 bases, the J end lost 0 bases, and 9 bases lay between the germline ends. This CDR3 has 15 residues. Per the germline V gene, CDR1 is LNHNV and CDR2 is YYDKDF (reference sequence).

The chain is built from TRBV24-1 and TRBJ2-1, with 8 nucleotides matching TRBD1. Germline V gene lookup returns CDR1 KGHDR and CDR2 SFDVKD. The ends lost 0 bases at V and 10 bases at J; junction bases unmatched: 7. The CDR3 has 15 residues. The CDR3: CATSDLPVQGGEQFF. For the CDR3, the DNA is TGTGCCACCAGTGATTTGCCTGTACAGGGGGGAGAGCAGTTCTTC.

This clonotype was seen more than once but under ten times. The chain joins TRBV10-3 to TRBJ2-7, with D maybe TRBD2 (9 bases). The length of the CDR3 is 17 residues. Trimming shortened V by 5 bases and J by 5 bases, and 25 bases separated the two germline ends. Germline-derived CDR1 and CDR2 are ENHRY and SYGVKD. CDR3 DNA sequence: TGTGCCATCAGTAGGGCGGGAGGGACAGGTACCCCCCACGAGCAGTACTTC. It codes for CAISRAGGTGTPHEQYF.

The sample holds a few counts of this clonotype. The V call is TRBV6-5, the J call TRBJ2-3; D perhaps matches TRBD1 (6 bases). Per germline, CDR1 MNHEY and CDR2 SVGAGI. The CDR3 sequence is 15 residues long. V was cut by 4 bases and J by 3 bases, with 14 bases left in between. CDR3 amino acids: CASSSWTEQTDTQYF. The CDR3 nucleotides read TGTGCCAGCAGTTCTTGGACAGAACAAACAGATACGCAGTATTTT.

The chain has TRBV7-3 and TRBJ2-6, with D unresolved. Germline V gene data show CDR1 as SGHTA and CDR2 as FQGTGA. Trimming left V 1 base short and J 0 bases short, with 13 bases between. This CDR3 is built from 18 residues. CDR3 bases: TGTGCCAGCAGCTTAAATTCCCCTGGGATCTCTGGGGCCAACGTCCTGACTTTC. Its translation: CASSLNSPGISGANVLTF.